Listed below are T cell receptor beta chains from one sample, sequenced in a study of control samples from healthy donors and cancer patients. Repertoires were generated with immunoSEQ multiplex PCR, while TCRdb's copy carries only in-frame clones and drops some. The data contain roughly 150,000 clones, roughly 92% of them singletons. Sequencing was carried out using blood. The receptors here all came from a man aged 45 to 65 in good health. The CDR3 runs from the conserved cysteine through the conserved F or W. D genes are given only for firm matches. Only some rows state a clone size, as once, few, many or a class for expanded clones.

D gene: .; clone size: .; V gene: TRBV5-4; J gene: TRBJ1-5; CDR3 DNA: TGTGCCAGCAGCTTGGACCATCAGCCCCAGCATTTT; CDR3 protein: CASSLDHQPQHF
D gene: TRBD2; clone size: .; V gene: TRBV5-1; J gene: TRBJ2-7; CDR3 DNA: TGCGCCAGCAGCTATTCCGGGACTAGCTACGAGCAGTACTTC; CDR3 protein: CASSYSGTSYEQYF
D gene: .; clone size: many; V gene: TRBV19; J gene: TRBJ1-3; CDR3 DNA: TGTGCCAGGGGAAAGGAAAGCCTCTTCTCTGGAAACACCATATATTTT; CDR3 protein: CARGKESLFSGNTIYF
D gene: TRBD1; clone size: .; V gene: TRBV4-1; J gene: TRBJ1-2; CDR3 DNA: TGCGCCAGCAGCCAAAGGGACAGGGGGCTCCAGTATGGCTACACCTTC; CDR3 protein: CASSQRDRGLQYGYTF
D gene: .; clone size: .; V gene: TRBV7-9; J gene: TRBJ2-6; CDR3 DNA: TGTGCCAGCAGCTTTAAATCGGGAGGGGGCCTCTCTGGGGCCAACGTCCTGACTTTC; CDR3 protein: CASSFKSGGGLSGANVLTF
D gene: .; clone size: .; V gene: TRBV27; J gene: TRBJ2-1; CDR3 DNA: TGTGCCAGCAGTGCTCAATACAATGAGCAGTTCTTC; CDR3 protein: CASSAQYNEQFF
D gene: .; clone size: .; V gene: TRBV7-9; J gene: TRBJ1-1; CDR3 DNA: TGTGCCAGCAGCGCTACAGGGAGCACTGAAGCTTTCTTT; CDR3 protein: CASSATGSTEAFF
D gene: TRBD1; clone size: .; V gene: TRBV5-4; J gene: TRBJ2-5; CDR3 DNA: TGTGCCAGCAGCCCCAAGGACAGGGCCCAAGAGACCCAGTACTTC; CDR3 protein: CASSPKDRAQETQYF
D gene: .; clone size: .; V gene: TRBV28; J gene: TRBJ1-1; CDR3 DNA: TGTGCCAGCGCTACGGGAACTGAAGCTTTCTTT; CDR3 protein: CASATGTEAFF
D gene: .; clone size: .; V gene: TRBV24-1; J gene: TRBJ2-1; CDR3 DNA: TGTGCCACCAGTGGCATGCGCATGTCTAATGAGCAGTTCTTC; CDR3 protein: CATSGMRMSNEQFF
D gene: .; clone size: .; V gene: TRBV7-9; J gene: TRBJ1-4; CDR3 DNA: TGTGCCAGCAGCTACGCAGGGAGGACTAATGAAAAACTGTTTTTT; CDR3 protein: CASSYAGRTNEKLFF
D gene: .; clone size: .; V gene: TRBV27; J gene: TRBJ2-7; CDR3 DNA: TGTGCCAGCAGTTTAATGGGCGAGCAGTACTTC; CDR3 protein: CASSLMGEQYF
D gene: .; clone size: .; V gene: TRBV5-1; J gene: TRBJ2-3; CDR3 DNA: TGCGCCAGCAGCTTGGGCAGGGGCACAGATACGCAGTATTTT; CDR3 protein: CASSLGRGTDTQYF
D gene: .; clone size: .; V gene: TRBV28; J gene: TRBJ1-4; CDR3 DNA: TGTGCCAGCAGTTTAAGGCAGGAACTGTTTTTT; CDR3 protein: CASSLRQELFF
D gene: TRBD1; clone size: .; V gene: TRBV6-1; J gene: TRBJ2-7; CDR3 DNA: TGTGCCAGCAGTGAAAAGGGACAGGGGACCTACGAGCAGTACTTC; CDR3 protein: CASSEKGQGTYEQYF
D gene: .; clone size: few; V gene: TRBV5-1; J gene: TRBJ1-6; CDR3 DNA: TGCGCCAGCAGCCCATCCCGGGAATCACCCCTCCACTTT; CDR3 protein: CASSPSRESPLHF
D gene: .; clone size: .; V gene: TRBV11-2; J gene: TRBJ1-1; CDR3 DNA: TGTGCCAGCAGCCGCCCGACACTTACGAACACTGAAGCTTTCTTT; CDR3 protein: CASSRPTLTNTEAFF
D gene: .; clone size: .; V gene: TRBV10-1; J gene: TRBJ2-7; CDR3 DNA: TGCGCCAGCAGTGAGGCAACGAGGGCCCCAAGGGACGAGCAGTACTTC; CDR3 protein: CASSEATRAPRDEQYF
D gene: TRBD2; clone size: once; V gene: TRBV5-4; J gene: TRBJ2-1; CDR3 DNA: TGTGCCAGCAGCATTTCTAGCGGGTCCAATGAGCAGTTCTTC; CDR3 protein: CASSISSGSNEQFF
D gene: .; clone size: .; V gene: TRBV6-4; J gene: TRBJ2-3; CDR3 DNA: TGTGCCAGCAGTGACTCTGGAGACGCACCAGATACGCAGTATTTT; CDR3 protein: CASSDSGDAPDTQYF
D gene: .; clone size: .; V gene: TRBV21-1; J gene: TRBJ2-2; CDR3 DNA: TGTGCCAGCAGCAAAGTAGGAACAGATGTCGGGGAGCTGTTTTTT; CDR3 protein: CASSKVGTDVGELFF
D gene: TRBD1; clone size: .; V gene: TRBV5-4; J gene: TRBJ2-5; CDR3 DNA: TGTGCCAGCAGCACGGGACAGAACCAAGAGACCCAGTACTTC; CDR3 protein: CASSTGQNQETQYF
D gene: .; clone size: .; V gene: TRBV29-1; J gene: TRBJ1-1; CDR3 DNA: TGCAGCGTTGTGGTAGGGCTAGTAACCGTGAACACTGAAGCTTTCTTT; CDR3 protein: CSVVVGLVTVNTEAFF
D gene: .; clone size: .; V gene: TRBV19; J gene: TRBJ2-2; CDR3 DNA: TGTGCCAGTACCTATCAAAGCAGGAACACCGGGGAGCTGTTTTTT; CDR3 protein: CASTYQSRNTGELFF
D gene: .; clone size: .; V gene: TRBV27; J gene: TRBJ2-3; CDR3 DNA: TGTGCCAGCAGGGGAAGGCGATCAGATACGCAGTATTTT; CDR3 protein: CASRGRRSDTQYF
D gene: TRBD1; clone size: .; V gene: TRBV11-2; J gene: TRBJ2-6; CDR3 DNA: TGTGCCAGCAGCTCCCTATCCGGGACAGGGGGCTCTGGGGCCAACGTCCTGACTTTC; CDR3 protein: CASSSLSGTGGSGANVLTF
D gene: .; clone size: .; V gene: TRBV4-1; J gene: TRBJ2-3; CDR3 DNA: TGCGCCAGCAGCCACTCATTCGATACCGGAACAGATACGCAGTATTTT; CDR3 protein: CASSHSFDTGTDTQYF
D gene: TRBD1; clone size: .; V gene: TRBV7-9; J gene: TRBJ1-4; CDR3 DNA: TGTGCCAGCAGCACCACAGGGGCCAATGAAAAACTGTTTTTT; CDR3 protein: CASSTTGANEKLFF
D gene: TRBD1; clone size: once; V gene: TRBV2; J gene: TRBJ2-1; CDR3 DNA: TGTGCCAGCAGGAGGGGACAGAACGGAGCCAATGAGCAGTTCTTC; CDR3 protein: CASRRGQNGANEQFF
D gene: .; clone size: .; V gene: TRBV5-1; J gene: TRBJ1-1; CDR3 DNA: TGCGCCAGCAGCTTGGCCACCGCGAACACTGAAGCTTTCTTT; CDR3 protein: CASSLATANTEAFF
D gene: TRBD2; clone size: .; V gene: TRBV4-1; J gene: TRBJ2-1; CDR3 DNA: TGCGCCAGCAGCCGATTTGCCGGGACTAGCATCGATGAGCAGTTCTTC; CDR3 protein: CASSRFAGTSIDEQFF
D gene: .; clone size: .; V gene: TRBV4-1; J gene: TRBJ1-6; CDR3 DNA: TGCGCCAGCAGCCAAGAGGGGGGCCCCCGCAATTCACCCCTCCACTTT; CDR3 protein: CASSQEGGPRNSPLHF
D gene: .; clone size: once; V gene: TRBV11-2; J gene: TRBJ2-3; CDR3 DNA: TGTGCCAGCAGCTTTCGACCGGGACTTTCGATAGATACGCAGTATTTT; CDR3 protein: CASSFRPGLSIDTQYF
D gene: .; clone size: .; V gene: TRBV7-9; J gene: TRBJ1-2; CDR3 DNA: TGTGCCAGCAGCCTAGGGGTGAATGTCGGCTACACCTTC; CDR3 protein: CASSLGVNVGYTF
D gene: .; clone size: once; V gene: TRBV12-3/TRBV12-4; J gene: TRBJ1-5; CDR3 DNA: TGTGCCAGCAGTCCCGGGGGTCCCCAGCCCCAGCATTTT; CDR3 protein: CASSPGGPQPQHF
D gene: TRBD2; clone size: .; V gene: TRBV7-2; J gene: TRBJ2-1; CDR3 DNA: TGTGCCAGCAGCCTCCTTACGGGAGGGGTGGGTGAGCAGTTCTTC; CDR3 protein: CASSLLTGGVGEQFF
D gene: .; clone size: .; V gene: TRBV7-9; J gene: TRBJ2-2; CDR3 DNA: TGTGCCAGCAGCGAGCTGGGAGTGCCCGGGGAGCTGTTTTTT; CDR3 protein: CASSELGVPGELFF
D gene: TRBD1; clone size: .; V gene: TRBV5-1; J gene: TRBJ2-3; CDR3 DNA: TGCGCCAGCAGCCTAGGACAGGCAAGCACAGATACGCAGTATTTT; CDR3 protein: CASSLGQASTDTQYF
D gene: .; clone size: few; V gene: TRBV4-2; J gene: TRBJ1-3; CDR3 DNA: TGTGCCAGCAGCCAAGTGAGTGCTGGAAACACCATATATTTT; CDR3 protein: CASSQVSAGNTIYF
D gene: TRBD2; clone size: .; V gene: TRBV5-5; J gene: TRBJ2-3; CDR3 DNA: TGTGCCAGCAGCTTGGGTTGGACTAGCGGCACAGATACGCAGTATTTT; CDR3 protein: CASSLGWTSGTDTQYF
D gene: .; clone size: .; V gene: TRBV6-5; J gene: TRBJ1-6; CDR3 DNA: TGTGCCAGCAGTCGCCAAGGACTAAATAATTCACCCCTCCACTTT; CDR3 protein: CASSRQGLNNSPLHF
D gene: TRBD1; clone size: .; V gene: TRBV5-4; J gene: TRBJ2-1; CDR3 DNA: TGTGCCAGCAGCTTGGGACAGGGCGACTACAATGAGCAGTTCTTC; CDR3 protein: CASSLGQGDYNEQFF
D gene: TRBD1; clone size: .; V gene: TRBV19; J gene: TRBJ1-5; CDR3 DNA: TGTGCCAGTAGGACCGGACAGGGCGACAATCAGCCCCAGCATTTT; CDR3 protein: CASRTGQGDNQPQHF
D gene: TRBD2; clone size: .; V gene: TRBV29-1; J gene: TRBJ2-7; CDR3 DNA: TGCAGCGTTCTTGAGGGACTAGCGGGAGGGTACGAGCAGTACTTC; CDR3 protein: CSVLEGLAGGYEQYF
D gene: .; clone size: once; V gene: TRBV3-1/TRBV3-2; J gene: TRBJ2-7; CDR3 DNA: TGTGCCAGCAGCCGGCAGTCAAGGGACGGCGAGCAGTACTTC; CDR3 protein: CASSRQSRDGEQYF
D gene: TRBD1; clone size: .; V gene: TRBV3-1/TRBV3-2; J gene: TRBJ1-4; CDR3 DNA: TGTGCCAGCAGCCAGGGGACAGGACGTGGTGAAAAACTGTTTTTT; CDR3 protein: CASSQGTGRGEKLFF
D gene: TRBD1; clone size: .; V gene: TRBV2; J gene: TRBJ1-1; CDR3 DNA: TGTGCCAGCAGCCCCACAGGGGCGAACACTGAAGCTTTCTTT; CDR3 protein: CASSPTGANTEAFF
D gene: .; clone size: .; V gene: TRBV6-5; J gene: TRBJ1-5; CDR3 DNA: TGTGCCAGCAGACAGGTAAACAATCAGCCCCAGCATTTT; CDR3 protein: CASRQVNNQPQHF
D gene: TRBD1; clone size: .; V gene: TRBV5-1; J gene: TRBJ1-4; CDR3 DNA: TGCGCCAGCAGACTCAGGACAGGCATTAATGAAAAACTGTTTTTT; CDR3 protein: CASRLRTGINEKLFF
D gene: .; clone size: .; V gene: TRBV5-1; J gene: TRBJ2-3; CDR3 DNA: TGCGCCAGCAGCTCCGGAGGGGGCAGCACAGATACGCAGTATTTT; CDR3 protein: CASSSGGGSTDTQYF
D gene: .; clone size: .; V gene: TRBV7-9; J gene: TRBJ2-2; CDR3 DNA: TGTGCCAGCAGCGCCTCCGGGACATACACCGGGGAGCTGTTTTTT; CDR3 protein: CASSASGTYTGELFF
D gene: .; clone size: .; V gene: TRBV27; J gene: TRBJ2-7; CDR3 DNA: TGTGCCAGCAGTTTCCAGTTCTCCTACGAGCAGTACTTC; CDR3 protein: CASSFQFSYEQYF